These 10 T cell receptor beta chains were all obtained from the same sample, sequenced in a study of cytomegalovirus exposure and HLA in healthy donors. In the PCR, 60 Vbeta and 13 Jbeta primers were used. Generated by immunoSEQ multiplex PCR, the TCRdb table keeps only in-frame clones and is missing some. The sample holds about 86,000 clones, 70% to 80% seen once. Sequencing was carried out using PBMCs. These receptors came from a woman in her thirties or forties in good health and CMV-seropositive.

The chain carries TRBV29-1 and TRBJ1-5; D remains unclear. From germline, CDR1 is SQVTM and CDR2 ANQGSEA. The CDR3 extends over 13 amino acids. The V gene lost 5 bases and the J gene lost 0 bases, with 8 bases spanning the gap. The CDR3 is CSVRQDSNQPQHF. CDR3 DNA sequence: TGCAGCGTTCGGCAGGATAGCAATCAGCCCCAGCATTTT. Complete variable domain (other parts from reference TRBV29-1 and TRBJ1-5): SAVISQKPSRDICQRGTSLTIQCQVDSQVTMMFWYRQQPGQSLTLIATANQGSEATYESGFVIDKFPISRPNLTFSTLTVSNMSPEDSSIYLCSVRQDSNQPQHFGDGTRLSIL.

The chain links TRBV7-3 to TRBJ1-6; 9 nucleotides align to TRBD1. With V trimmed by 5 bases and J by 5 bases, 4 bases remained unmatched. Per germline, CDR1 SGHTA and CDR2 FQGTGA. This CDR3 has 15 amino acids. CDR3 protein: CASSPTGGNNSPLHF. The DNA for the CDR3 is TGTGCCAGCAGCCCGACAGGGGGTAATAATTCACCCCTCCACTTT. The full variable domain, its missing parts supplied by reference TRBV7-3 and TRBJ1-6, is GAGVSQTPSNKVTEKGKYVELRCDPISGHTALYWYRQSLGQGPEFLIYFQGTGAADDSGLPNDRFFAVRPEGSVSTLKIQRTERGDSAVYLCASSPTGGNNSPLHFGNGTRLTVT.

This chain connects TRBV30 to TRBJ1-3; 7 bases map to TRBD1. The germline CDR1 and CDR2 sequences are GTSNPN and SVGIG (reference sequence). This CDR3 has 14 amino acids. The J segment lost 2 bases and the V segment lost 3 bases, leaving 4 bases of the junction unmatched. The CDR3 sequence: CAWREQGTGNTIYF. The DNA for the CDR3 is TGTGCCTGGAGGGAACAGGGGACTGGAAACACCATATATTTT.

The chain combines TRBV6-1 with TRBJ1-1; 8 nucleotides match TRBD1. Germline CDR1 MNHNS, CDR2 SASEGT. CDR3 size: 16 residues. Trimming removed 0 bases from V and 4 bases from J; junction bases left unmatched: 7. CDR3 sequence: CASSEAVTGDSTEAFF. DNA for the CDR3: TGTGCCAGCAGTGAAGCTGTGACAGGGGATAGCACTGAAGCTTTCTTT.

The rearrangement links TRBV6-1 to TRBJ1-6; the D gene is possibly TRBD1 (6 bases). Trimming stripped 10 bases from V and 9 bases from J, with 22 bases between. The CDR3 has 15 residues. Germline V gene data show CDR1 as MNHNS and CDR2 as SASEGT. CDR3 nucleotide sequence: TGTGCCACGACCCCGGGACAAGGACTCGGTTCACCCCTCCACTTT. Translated: CATTPGQGLGSPLHF.

CDR3 sequence: CASRKLAANTGELFF. CDR3 in DNA: TGTGCCAGCAGGAAACTAGCGGCGAACACCGGGGAGCTGTTTTTT. The chain links TRBV2 to TRBJ2-2; 8 bases agree with TRBD2. The CDR3 length is 15 residues. Unmatched junction bases numbered 3, after V lost 6 bases and J lost 0 bases. Germline V gene lookup returns CDR1 SNHLY and CDR2 FYNNEI.

The CDR3 is CASSSAGRAGGLDTQYF. CDR3 coding DNA: TGTGCCAGCAGCTCCGCGGGGAGAGCGGGAGGGCTGGATACGCAGTATTTT. The V and J genes are TRBV7-3 and TRBJ2-3, with TRBD2 matching over 10 bases. Germline CDR1 SGHTA, CDR2 FQGTGA. The J segment lost 6 bases and the V segment lost 4 bases, leaving 13 bases of the junction unmatched. The CDR3 totals 17 residues.

The chain couples TRBV12-5 to TRBJ2-1; 8 nucleotides match TRBD1. With V trimmed by 0 bases and J by 8 bases, 15 bases remained unmatched. The CDR3 contains 18 residues. CDR1 and CDR2 from the germline V gene are LGHNT and FRNRAP. The CDR3 DNA reads as TGTGCTAGTGGTTTGGTAAGGACAGGGACGAAGGTCTTTGATGAGCAGTTCTTC. Protein sequence: CASGLVRTGTKVFDEQFF.

J is TRBJ1-3 and V is TRBV9; D is uncertain. The CDR3 totals 15 residues. Between the trimmed V and J ends, which lost 7 bases and 0 bases, there was a span of 14 bases. Germline-derived CDR1 and CDR2 are SGDLS and YYNGEE. The DNA of the CDR3 is TGTGCCAGCGCTCCAAACGGGGTCTCTGGAAACACCATATATTTT. Translated, it gives CASAPNGVSGNTIYF.

V is TRBV30 and J is TRBJ1-1; D is possibly TRBD1 (5 bases). Germline CDR1 and CDR2: GTSNPN and SVGIG (reference sequence). Trimming cost V 1 base and J 10 bases, with 13 bases left between them. The CDR3 loop spans 12 amino acids. CDR3 sequence: CAWSGTGTRAFF. The DNA of the CDR3 is TGTGCCTGGAGTGGCACAGGTACTCGAGCTTTCTTT.